This T cell receptor beta chain was sequenced during a study of shared clonotypes between healthy human individuals. Each subset's genomic DNA was split evenly across several immunoSEQ plates. Here immunoSEQ multiplex PCR was the method, and the copy in TCRdb shows in-frame clones only, minus some. The data contain 550,000 to 700,000 clones, 73% of them seen just once; the ten biggest clones take up about 1.8%. This clonotype originated in a woman aged 25-40 years in good health. Sample: memory CD4+ T cells sorted from blood. Subset specified: CD45RA-negative fraction.

CDR3 residues: CASTVKGAGTQYF. CDR3 DNA sequence: TGTGCCAGCACCGTTAAGGGCGCGGGTACGCAGTATTTT. The genes are TRBV2 and TRBJ2-3, with D perhaps TRBD2 (5 bases). The CDR3 consists of 13 residues. Trimming removed 7 bases from V and 8 bases from J, with 16 bases in between. Germline CDR1 is SNHLY and CDR2 is FYNNEI.